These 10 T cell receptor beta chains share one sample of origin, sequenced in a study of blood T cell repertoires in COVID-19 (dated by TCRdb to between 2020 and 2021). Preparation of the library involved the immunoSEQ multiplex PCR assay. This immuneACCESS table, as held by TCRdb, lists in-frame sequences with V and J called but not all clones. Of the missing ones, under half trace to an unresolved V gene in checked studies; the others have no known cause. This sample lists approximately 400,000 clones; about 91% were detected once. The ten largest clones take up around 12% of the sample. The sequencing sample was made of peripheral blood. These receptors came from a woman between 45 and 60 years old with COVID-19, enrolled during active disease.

The CDR3 sequence is CASSLGYTGGETQYF. As DNA, the CDR3 is TGTGCCAGCAGCTTGGGTTATACAGGAGGGGAGACCCAGTACTTC. The chain is built from TRBV11-3 and TRBJ2-5, with D maybe TRBD2 (6 bases). The V gene's germline CDR1 is SGHNT and CDR2 YENEEA. This CDR3 is built from 15 residues. V lost 3 bases and J 5 bases, leaving 16 bases between the germline ends.

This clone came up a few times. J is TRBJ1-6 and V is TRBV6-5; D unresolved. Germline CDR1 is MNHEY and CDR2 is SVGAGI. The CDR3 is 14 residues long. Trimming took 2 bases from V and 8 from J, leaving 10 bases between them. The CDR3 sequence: CASSYREGDSPLHF. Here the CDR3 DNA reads TGTGCCAGCAGTTACAGAGAGGGTGATTCACCCCTCCACTTT.

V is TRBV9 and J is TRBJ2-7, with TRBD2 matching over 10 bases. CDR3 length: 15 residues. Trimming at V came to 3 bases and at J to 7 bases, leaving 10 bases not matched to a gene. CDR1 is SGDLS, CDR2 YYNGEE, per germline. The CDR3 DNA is TGTGCCAGCAGCGCAGCGGGGGGGCCTTCTTGGGAGCAGTACTTC. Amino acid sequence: CASSAAGGPSWEQYF.

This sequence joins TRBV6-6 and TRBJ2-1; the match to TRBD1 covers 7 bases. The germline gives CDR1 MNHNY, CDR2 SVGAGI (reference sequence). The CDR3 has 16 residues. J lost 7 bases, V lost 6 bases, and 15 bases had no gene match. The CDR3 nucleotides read TGTGCCAGCAGGGCCTATAACCGGGACAGTAGGAATGAGCAGTTCTTC. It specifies CASRAYNRDSRNEQFF.

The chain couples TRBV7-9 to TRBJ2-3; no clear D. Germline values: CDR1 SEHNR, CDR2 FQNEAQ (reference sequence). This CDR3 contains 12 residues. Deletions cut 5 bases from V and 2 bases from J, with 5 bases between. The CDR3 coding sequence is TGTGCCAGCAGCCTCTACACAGATACGCAGTATTTT. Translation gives CASSLYTDTQYF.

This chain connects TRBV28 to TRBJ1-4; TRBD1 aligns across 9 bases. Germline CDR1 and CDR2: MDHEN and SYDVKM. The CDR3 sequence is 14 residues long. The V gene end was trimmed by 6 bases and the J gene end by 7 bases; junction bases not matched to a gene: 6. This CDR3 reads CASSSTGGPEKLFF. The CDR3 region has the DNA TGTGCCAGCAGCTCTACAGGGGGCCCTGAAAAACTGTTTTTT.

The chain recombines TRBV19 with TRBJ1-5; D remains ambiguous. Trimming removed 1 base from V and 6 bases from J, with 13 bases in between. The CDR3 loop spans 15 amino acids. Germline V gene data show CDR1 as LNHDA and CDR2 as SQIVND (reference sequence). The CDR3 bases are TGTGCCAGTAGTATAGCTAACCAGGTGGCTCAGCCCCAGCATTTT. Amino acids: CASSIANQVAQPQHF.

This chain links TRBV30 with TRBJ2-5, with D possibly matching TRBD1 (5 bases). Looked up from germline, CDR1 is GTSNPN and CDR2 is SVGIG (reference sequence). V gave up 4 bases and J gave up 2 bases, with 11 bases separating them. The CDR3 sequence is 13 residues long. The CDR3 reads CAWKIRGQETQYF. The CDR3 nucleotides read TGTGCCTGGAAAATTAGGGGACAAGAGACCCAGTACTTC.

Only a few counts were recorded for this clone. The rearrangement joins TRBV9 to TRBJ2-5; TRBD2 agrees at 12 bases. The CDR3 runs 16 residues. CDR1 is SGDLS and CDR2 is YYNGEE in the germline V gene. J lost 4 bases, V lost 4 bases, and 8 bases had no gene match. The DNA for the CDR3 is TGTGCCAGCAGCCTAGCGGGGGGGCTCAGTGGAGAGACCCAGTACTTC. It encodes CASSLAGGLSGETQYF. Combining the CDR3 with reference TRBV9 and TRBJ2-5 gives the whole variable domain DSGVTQTPKHLITATGQRVTLRCSPRSGDLSVYWYQQSLDQGLQFLIQYYNGEERAKGNILERFSAQQFPDLHSELNLSSLELGDSALYFCASSLAGGLSGETQYFGPGTRLLVL.

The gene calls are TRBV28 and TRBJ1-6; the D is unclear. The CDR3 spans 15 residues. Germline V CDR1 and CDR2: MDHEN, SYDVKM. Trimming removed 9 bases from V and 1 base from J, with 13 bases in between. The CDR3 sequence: CASKTGESYNSPLHF. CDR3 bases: TGTGCCAGTAAGACCGGGGAGTCCTATAATTCACCCCTCCACTTT.